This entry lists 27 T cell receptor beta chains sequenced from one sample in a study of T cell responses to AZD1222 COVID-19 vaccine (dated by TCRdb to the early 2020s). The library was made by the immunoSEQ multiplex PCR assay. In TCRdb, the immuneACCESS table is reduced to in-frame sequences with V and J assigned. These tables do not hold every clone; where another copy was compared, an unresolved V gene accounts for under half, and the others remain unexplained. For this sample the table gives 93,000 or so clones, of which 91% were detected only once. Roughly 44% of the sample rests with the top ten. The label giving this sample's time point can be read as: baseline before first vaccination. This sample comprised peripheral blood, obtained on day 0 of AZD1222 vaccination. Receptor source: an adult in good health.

CDR3 DNA sequence: TGTGCCAGCTCACCGGACAGGGAAGAGACCCAGTACTTC. Encoded protein: CASSPDREETQYF. The chain joins TRBV18 to TRBJ2-5; TRBD1 matches 8 bases. Unmatched junction bases numbered 0, after V lost 3 bases and J lost 3 bases. This CDR3 is 13 amino acids long. Germline V gene data show CDR1 as KGHSH and CDR2 as LQKENI.

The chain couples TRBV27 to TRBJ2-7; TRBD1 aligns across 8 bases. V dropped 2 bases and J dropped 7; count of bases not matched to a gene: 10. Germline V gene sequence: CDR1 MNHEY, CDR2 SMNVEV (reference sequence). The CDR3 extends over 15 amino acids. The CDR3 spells CASSLGLDRVREQYF. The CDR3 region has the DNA TGTGCCAGCAGTTTAGGGTTGGACAGGGTAAGAGAGCAGTACTTC.

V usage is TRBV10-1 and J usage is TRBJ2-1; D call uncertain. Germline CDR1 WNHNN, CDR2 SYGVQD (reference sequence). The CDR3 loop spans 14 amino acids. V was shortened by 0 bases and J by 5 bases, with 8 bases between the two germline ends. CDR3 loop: CASSESWTNNEQFF. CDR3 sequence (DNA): TGCGCCAGCAGTGAGTCTTGGACGAACAATGAGCAGTTCTTC.

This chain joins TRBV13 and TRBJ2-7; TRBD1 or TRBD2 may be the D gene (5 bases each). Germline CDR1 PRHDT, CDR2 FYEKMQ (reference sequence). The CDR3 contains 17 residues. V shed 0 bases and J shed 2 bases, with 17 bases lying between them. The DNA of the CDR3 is TGTGCCAGCAGCTTAGGCCAAATGGGGACGGTTACCTACGAGCAGTACTTC. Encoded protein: CASSLGQMGTVTYEQYF.

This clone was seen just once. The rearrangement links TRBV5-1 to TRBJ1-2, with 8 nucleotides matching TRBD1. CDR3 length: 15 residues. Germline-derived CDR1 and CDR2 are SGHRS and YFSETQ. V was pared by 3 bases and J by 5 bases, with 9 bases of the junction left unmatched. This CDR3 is CASSSSSDRAYGYTF. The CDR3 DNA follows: TGCGCCAGCAGCTCTTCCTCGGACAGGGCATATGGCTACACCTTC.

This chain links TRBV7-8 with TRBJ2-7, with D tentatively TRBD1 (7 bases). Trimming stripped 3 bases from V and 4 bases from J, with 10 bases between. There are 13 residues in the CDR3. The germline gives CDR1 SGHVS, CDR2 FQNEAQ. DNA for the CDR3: TGTGCCAGCAGCTTGGAGGGACAGTACGAGCAGTACTTC. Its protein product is CASSLEGQYEQYF.

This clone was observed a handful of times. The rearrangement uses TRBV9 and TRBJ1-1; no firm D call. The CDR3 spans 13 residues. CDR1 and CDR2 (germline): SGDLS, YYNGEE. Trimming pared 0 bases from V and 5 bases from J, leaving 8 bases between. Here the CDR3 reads CASSVGPGTEAFF. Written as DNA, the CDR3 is TGTGCCAGCAGCGTAGGCCCGGGGACTGAAGCTTTCTTT.

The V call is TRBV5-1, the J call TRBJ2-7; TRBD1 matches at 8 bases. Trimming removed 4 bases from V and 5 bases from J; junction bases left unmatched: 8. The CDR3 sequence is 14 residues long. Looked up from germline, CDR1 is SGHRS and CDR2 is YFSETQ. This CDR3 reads CASSRTGTFDEQYF. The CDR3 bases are TGCGCCAGCAGCCGGACAGGGACCTTCGACGAGCAGTACTTC.

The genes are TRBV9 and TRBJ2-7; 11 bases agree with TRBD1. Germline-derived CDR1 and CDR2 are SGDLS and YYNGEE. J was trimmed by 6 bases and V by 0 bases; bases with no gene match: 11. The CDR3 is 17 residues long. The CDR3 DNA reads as TGTGCCAGCAGCGTAGGGGGCTCCGGACAGGGGGCCTCCGAGCAGTACTTC. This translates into CASSVGGSGQGASEQYF.

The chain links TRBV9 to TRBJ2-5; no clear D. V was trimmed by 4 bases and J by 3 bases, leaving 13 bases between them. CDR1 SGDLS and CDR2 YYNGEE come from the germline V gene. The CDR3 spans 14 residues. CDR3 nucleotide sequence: TGTGCCAGCAGCCCCCGTAGCCGGGAAGAGACCCAGTACTTC. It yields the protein CASSPRSREETQYF.

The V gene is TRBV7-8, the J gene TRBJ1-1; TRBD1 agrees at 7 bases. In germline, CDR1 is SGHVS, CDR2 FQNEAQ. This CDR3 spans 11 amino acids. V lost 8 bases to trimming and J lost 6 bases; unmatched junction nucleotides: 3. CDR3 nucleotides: TGTGCCAGCGGACAGGTCTCTGAAGCTTTCTTT. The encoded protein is CASGQVSEAFF.

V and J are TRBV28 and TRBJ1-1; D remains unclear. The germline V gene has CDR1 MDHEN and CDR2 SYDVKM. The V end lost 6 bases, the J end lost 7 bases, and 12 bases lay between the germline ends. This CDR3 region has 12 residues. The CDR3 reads CASRRTLDEAFF. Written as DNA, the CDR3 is TGTGCCAGCAGGAGGACTTTGGATGAAGCTTTCTTT.

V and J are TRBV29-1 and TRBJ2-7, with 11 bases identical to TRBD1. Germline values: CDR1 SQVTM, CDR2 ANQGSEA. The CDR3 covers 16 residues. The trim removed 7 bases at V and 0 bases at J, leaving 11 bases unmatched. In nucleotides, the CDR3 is TGCAGCGCCTGGACAGGGGGCAAACGAGGCTCCTACGAGCAGTACTTC. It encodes CSAWTGGKRGSYEQYF.

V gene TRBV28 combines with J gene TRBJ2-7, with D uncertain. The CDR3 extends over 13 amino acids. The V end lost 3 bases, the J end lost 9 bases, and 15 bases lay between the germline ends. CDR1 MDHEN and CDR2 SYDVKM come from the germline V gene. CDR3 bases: TGTGCCAGCAGTTTGAAGACCCCCCGGGCGCAGTACTTC. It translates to CASSLKTPRAQYF.

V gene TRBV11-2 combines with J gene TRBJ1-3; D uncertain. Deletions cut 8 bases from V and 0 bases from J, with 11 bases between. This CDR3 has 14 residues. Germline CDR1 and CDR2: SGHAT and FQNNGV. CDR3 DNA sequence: TGTGCCAGCGGCCAACAGCCCTCTGGAAACACCATATATTTT. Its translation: CASGQQPSGNTIYF.

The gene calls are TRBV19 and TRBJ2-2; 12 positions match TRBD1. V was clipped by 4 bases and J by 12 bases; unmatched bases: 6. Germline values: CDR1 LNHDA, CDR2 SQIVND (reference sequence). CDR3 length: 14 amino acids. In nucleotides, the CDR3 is TGTGCCAGTAGTACCGGGACAGGGGGCGCGAAGCTGTTTTTT. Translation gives CASSTGTGGAKLFF.

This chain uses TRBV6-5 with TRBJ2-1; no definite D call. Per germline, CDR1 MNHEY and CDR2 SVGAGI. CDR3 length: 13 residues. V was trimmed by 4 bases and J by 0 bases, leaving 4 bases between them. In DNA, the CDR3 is TGTGCCAGCAGTTCCGCCTCCTACAATGAGCAGTTCTTC. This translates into CASSSASYNEQFF.

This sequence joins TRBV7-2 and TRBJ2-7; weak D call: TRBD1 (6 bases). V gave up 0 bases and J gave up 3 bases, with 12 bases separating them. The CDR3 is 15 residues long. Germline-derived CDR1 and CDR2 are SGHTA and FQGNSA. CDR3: CASSLAPWDNYEQYF. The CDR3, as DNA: TGTGCCAGCAGCTTAGCGCCCTGGGACAACTACGAGCAGTACTTC.

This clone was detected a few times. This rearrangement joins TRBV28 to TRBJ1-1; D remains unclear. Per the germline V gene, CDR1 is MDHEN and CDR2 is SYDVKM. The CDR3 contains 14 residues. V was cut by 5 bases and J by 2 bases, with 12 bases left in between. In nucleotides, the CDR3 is TGTGCCAGCAGTCCCCTAGTAGCCAACACTGAAGCTTTCTTT. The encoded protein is CASSPLVANTEAFF.

The CDR3 loop reads CASSLAGAYEQYF. CDR3 DNA sequence: TGTGCCAGCAGTCTAGCGGGAGCCTACGAGCAGTACTTC. This rearrangement joins TRBV27 to TRBJ2-7, with 10 bases matching TRBD2. The J segment lost 2 bases and the V segment lost 5 bases, leaving 0 bases of the junction unmatched. The germline CDR1 and CDR2 sequences are MNHEY and SMNVEV (reference sequence). This CDR3 spans 13 amino acids.

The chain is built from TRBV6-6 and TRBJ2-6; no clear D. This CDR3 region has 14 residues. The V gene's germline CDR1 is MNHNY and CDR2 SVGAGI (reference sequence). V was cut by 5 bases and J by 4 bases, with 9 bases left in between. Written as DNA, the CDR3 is TGTGCCAGCAGTCCCCCGACCGGGGCCAACGTCCTGACTTTC. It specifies CASSPPTGANVLTF.

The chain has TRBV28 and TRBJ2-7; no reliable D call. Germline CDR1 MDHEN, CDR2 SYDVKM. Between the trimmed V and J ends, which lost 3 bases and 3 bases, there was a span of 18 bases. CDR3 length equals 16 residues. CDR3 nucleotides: TGTGCCAGCAGTTTCCATCTCCAGGCTTGGGGCTACGAGCAGTACTTC. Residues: CASSFHLQAWGYEQYF.

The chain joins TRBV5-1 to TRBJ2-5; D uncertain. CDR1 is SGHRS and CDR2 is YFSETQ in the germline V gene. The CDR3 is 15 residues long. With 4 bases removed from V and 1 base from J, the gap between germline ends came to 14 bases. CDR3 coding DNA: TGCGCCAGCAGCATTCTACCGGGTATCCAAGAGACCCAGTACTTC. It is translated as CASSILPGIQETQYF.

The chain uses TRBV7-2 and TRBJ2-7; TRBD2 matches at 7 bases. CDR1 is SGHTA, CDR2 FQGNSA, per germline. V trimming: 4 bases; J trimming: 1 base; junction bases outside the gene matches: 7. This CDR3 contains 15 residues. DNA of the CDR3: TGTGCCAGCAGCTCCCAGGGAGGGATATCCTACGAGCAGTACTTC. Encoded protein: CASSSQGGISYEQYF.

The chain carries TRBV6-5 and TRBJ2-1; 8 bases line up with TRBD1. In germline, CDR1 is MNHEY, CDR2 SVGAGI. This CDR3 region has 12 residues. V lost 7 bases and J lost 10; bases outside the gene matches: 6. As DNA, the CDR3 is TGTGCCAGCAACCGGACAGGGCTCGAGCAGTTCTTC. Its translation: CASNRTGLEQFF.

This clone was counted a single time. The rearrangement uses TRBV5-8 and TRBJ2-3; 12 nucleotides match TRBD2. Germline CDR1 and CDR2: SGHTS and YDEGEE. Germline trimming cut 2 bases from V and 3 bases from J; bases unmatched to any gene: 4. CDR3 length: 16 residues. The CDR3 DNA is TGTGCCAGCAGCTTCGAAGGACTAGCGGGAACAGATACGCAGTATTTT. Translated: CASSFEGLAGTDTQYF.

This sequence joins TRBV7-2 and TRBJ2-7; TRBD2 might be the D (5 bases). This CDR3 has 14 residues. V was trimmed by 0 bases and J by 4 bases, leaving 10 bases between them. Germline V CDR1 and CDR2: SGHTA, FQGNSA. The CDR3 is CASSLADRDYEQYF. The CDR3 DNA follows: TGTGCCAGCAGCTTAGCGGACCGGGATTACGAGCAGTACTTC.